This T cell receptor (beta chain) was observed in a study of cytomegalovirus exposure and HLA in healthy donors. Study outcomes and limitations: Clusters of TCRs from the first cohort tended to co-occur in the approximately 120 validation repertoires (as a later analysis found). For cytomegalovirus status, the classifier reportedly gave diagnoses with high specificity and sensitivity.

Germline CDR1 is MNHNY and CDR2 is SVGAGI (reference sequence). V dropped 6 bases and J dropped 7 bases, with 12 bases sitting between them. This CDR3 comprises 12 residues. The donors were in the approximately 120-subject validation cohort; that cohort was separate from the approximately 700-subject first cohort. The table came from immunoSEQ multiplex PCR; TCRdb's copy has only in-frame clones and leaves some out. This table holds 70,000 to 75,000 clones, roughly 93% found once. Worth noting for this clone: The antigen remains undetermined.

The sample consisted of PBMCs. This clonotype originated in a woman younger than 35 in good health and CMV-seronegative. V and J are TRBV6-6 and TRBJ1-1; D unresolved. The CDR3 sequence: CASSYTSGEAFF. CDR3 nucleotides: TGTGCCAGCAGCTATACCTCGGGTGAAGCTTTCTTT.